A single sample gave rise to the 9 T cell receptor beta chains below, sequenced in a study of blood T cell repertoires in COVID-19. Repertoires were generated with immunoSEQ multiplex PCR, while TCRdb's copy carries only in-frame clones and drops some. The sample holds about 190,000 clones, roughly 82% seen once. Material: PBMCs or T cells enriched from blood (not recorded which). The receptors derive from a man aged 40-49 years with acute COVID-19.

CDR3 in DNA: TGTGCCAGCAGTTTGGCCCCGGGGTCTGGGGAGCTGTTTTTT. Its protein is CASSLAPGSGELFF. The chain uses TRBV6-5 and TRBJ2-2, with D perhaps matching TRBD2 (5 bases). Germline CDR1 reads MNHEY; CDR2 reads SVGAGI. The CDR3 covers 14 residues. Deletions cut 4 bases from V and 8 bases from J, with 14 bases between.

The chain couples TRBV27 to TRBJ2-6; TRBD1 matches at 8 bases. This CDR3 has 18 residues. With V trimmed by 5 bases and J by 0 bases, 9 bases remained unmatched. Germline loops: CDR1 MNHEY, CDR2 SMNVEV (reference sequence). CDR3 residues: CASSPAGQAYSGANVLTF. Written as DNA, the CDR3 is TGTGCCAGCAGTCCCGCGGGACAGGCCTACTCTGGGGCCAACGTCCTGACTTTC. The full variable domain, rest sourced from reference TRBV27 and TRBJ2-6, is EAQVTQNPRYLITVTGKKLTVTCSQNMNHEYMSWYRQDPGLGLRQIYYSMNVEVTDKGDVPEGYKVSRKEKRNFPLILESPSPNQTSLYFCASSPAGQAYSGANVLTFGAGSRLTVL.

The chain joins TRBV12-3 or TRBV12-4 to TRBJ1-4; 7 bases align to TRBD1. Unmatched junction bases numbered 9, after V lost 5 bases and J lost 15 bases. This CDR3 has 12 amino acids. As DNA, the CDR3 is TGTGCCAGCAGTCCAGAGGGGGCAATCGTGTTTTTT. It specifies CASSPEGAIVFF.

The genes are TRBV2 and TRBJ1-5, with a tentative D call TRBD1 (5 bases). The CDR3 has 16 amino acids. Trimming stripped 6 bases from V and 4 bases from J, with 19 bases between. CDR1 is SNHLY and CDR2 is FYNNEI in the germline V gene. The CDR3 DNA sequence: TGTGCCAGCAGAGAAACGACAGCCTCGCTTAATCAGCCCCAGCATTTT. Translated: CASRETTASLNQPQHF.

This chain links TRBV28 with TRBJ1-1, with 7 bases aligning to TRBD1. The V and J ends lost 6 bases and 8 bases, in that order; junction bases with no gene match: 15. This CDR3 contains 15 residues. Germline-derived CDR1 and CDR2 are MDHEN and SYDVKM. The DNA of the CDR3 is TGTGCCAGCAGAGAAGAGGGATCAGGGACAGTAGAAGCTTTCTTT. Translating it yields CASREEGSGTVEAFF.

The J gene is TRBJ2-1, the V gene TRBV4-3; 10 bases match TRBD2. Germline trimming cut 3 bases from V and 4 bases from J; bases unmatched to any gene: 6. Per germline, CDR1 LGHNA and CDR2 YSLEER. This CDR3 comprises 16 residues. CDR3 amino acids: CASSHSVAGGYNEQFF. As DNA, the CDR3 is TGCGCCAGCAGCCATAGTGTAGCGGGGGGATACAATGAGCAGTTCTTC.

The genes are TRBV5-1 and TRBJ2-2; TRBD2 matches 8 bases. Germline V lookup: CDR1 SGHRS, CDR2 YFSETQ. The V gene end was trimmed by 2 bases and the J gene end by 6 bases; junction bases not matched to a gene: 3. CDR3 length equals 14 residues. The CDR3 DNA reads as TGCGCCAGCAGCTTACTACTAGCGGCCGGGGAGCTGTTTTTT. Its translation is CASSLLLAAGELFF. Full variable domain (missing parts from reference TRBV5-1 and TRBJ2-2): KAGVTQTPRYLIKTRGQQVTLSCSPISGHRSVSWYQQTPGQGLQFLFEYFSETQRNKGNFPGRFSGRQFSNSRSEMNVSTLELGDSALYLCASSLLLAAGELFFGEGSRLTVL.

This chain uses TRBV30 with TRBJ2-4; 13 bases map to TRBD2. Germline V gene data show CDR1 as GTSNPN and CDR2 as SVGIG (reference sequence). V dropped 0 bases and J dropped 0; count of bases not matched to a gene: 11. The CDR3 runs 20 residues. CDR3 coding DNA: TGTGCCTGGAGTGTACCGCCGGGACTAGCGGGGACACTAGCCAAAAACATTCAGTACTTC. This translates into CAWSVPPGLAGTLAKNIQYF.

This chain's CDR3 is CASSSSGEAVAEQFF. CDR3 bases: TGCGCCAGCTCCTCCTCGGGAGAAGCAGTCGCTGAGCAGTTCTTC. The gene calls are TRBV5-1 and TRBJ2-1, with D possibly TRBD2 on 6 matching bases. The CDR3 runs to 15 residues. Per the germline V gene, CDR1 is SGHRS and CDR2 is YFSETQ. Trimming stripped 7 bases from V and 9 bases from J, with 23 bases between. Using reference TRBV5-1 and TRBJ2-1 for the parts outside the CDR3, the full variable domain is KAGVTQTPRYLIKTRGQQVTLSCSPISGHRSVSWYQQTPGQGLQFLFEYFSETQRNKGNFPGRFSGRQFSNSRSEMNVSTLELGDSALYLCASSSSGEAVAEQFFGPGTRLTVL.